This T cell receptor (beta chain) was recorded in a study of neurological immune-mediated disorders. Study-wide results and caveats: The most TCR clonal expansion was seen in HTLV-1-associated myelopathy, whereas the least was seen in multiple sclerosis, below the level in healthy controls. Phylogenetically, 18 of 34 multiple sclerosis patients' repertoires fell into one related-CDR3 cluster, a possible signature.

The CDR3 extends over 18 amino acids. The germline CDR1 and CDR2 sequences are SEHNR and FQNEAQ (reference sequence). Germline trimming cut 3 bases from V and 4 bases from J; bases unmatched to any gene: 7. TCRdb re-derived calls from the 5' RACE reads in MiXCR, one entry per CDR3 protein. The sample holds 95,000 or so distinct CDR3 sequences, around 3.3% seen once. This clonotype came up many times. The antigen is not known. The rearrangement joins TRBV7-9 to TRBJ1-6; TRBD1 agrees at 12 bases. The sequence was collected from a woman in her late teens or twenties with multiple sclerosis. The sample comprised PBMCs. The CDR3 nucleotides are TGTGCCAGCAGCTTTTCCCCGGGACAGGGGGCTTATAATTCACCCCTCCACTTT. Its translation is CASSFSPGQGAYNSPLHF.